These 2 T cell receptor beta chains came from one sample sequenced in a study of T cell responses to AZD1222 COVID-19 vaccine. Clones were read by immunoSEQ multiplex PCR, and TCRdb kept only the in-frame ones, dropping some. Here the sample spans some 66,000 clones, around 89% being singletons. This specimen was peripheral blood, taken 28 days after the second AZD1222 dose. The receptors come from an adult who received the AZD1222 COVID-19 vaccine.

The chain uses TRBV5-4 and TRBJ1-5; D is unresolved. Germline CDR1 is SGHNT and CDR2 is YYREEE (reference sequence). Trimming stripped 3 bases from V and 9 bases from J, with 13 bases between. The CDR3 loop spans 13 amino acids. CDR3 nucleotides: TGTGCCAGCAGCTCTGACCCGGATCGGCCCCAGCATTTT. Translating gives CASSSDPDRPQHF.

This rearrangement joins TRBV11-1 to TRBJ2-1; D possibly matches TRBD1 or TRBD2 (5 bases each). Trimming stripped 5 bases from V and 3 bases from J, with 17 bases between. The CDR3 has 16 residues. Germline-derived CDR1 and CDR2 are SGHAT and FQDESV (reference sequence). CDR3 sequence (DNA): TGTGCCAGCAGCCGCCTGAGGGGCGGGTTCTACAATGAGCAGTTCTTC. Its translation is CASSRLRGGFYNEQFF.